The 28 T cell receptor beta chains below all came from one sample that was sequenced in a study of CD8 T cells in ankylosing spondylitis. No antigen is known for these receptors. Findings and limits, study-wide: There was a TCR beta motif, made of fewer than 10 highly homologous variants, that appeared characteristic of ankylosing spondylitis blood.

Using its own MiXCR run on the 5' RACE reads, TCRdb lists one record per CDR3 protein. The sample lists 200,000 to 250,000 distinct CDR3 sequences; around 20% were seen once. Sequenced material: blood, either unsorted or a sorted T cell fraction (not recorded which). The receptors derive from a male donor with ankylosing spondylitis.

This clonotype showed up many times. The chain joins TRBV7-6 to TRBJ1-2; D not certain. The CDR3 spans 13 residues. Germline-derived CDR1 and CDR2 are SGHVS and FNYEAQ. V lost 5 bases and J lost 2, with 9 bases in between. The CDR3 sequence is CASSPDGNYGYTF. In DNA form, the CDR3 reads TGTGCCAGCAGCCCTGACGGCAACTATGGCTACACCTTC.

CDR3 bases: TGTGCCAGCAGACCTGGGGGAGATACGCAGTATTTT. Its translation: CASRPGGDTQYF. The chain joins TRBV7-9 to TRBJ2-3; TRBD1 or TRBD2 may be the D gene (5 bases each). Germline V gives CDR1 SEHNR, CDR2 FQNEAQ (reference sequence). The CDR3 covers 12 residues. The V and J ends lost 6 bases and 5 bases respectively, with 9 bases between them.

This clonotype was counted between two and nine times. CDR3 region: CASSPRTGGFDTDTQYF. CDR3 DNA sequence: TGTGCCAGCAGCCCTAGGACAGGGGGCTTTGACACAGATACGCAGTATTTT. The chain carries TRBV7-9 and TRBJ2-3, with 11 bases matching TRBD1. V lost 5 bases to trimming and J lost 2 bases; unmatched junction nucleotides: 9. The CDR3 contains 17 residues. The germline CDR1 and CDR2 sequences are SEHNR and FQNEAQ (reference sequence).

J is TRBJ2-3 and V is TRBV15; TRBD1 aligns across 9 bases. Germline V lookup: CDR1 LNHNV, CDR2 YYDKDF (reference sequence). The CDR3 consists of 14 residues. Trimming removed 3 bases from V and 6 bases from J; junction bases left unmatched: 4. The CDR3 nucleotides read TGTGCCACCAGCAGGGACAGGGGAGGGGATACGCAGTATTTT. It codes for CATSRDRGGDTQYF.

The chain couples TRBV4-1 to TRBJ1-1; a weak D match, TRBD1 (5 bases). Looked up from germline, CDR1 is MGHRA and CDR2 is YSYEKL. V shed 0 bases and J shed 4 bases, with 9 bases lying between them. The CDR3 extends over 14 amino acids. The CDR3 is CASSQEVRATEAFF. CDR3 coding DNA: TGCGCCAGCAGCCAAGAGGTCAGGGCCACTGAAGCTTTCTTT.

This clonotype was recorded a few times. The rearrangement uses TRBV14 and TRBJ2-3; D may correspond to TRBD1 or TRBD2 (7 bases each). CDR3 length: 15 amino acids. Trimming took 4 bases from V and 4 from J, leaving 15 bases between them. Germline V gene data show CDR1 as SGHDN and CDR2 as FVKESK. CDR3 bases: TGTGCCAGCAGCCCACTAGCGACAGGGTCAGATACGCAGTATTTT. This gives the protein CASSPLATGSDTQYF.

The chain couples TRBV5-6 to TRBJ2-6; no firm D call. CDR3 length equals 18 residues. Germline CDR1 is SGHDT and CDR2 is YYEEEE. Trimming took off 3 bases at V and 2 bases at J, with 18 bases between the two ends. The CDR3 region is CASSSRHIIRAGANVLTF. CDR3 nucleotides: TGTGCCAGCAGCTCCCGACACATCATTAGGGCTGGGGCCAACGTCCTGACTTTC.

The CDR3 loop is CATSGGDTDTQYF. The CDR3 DNA reads TGTGCCACCAGCGGAGGAGACACAGATACGCAGTATTTT. The chain has TRBV6-4 and TRBJ2-3; a weak D match, TRBD2 (5 bases). V gave up 10 bases and J gave up 2 bases, with 13 bases separating them. This CDR3 is built from 13 residues. Germline CDR1 is MRHNA and CDR2 is SNTAGT.

A word on this clonotype: A much larger clone lies a single base off, so this may be a read error. The V gene is TRBV10-2, the J gene TRBJ1-5; D not certain. The germline V gene has CDR1 WSHSY and CDR2 SAAADI. The CDR3 covers 13 residues. The CDR3 DNA reads TGCGCCAGCAGTGAGTCAGGGCTTCAGCCCCAGCCTTTT. Translation gives CASSESGLQPQPF.

The rearrangement links TRBV14 to TRBJ2-1; a weak D match, TRBD2 (6 bases). The CDR3 spans 16 residues. V shed 3 bases and J shed 6 bases, with 18 bases lying between them. Germline V gives CDR1 SGHDN, CDR2 FVKESK. This chain's CDR3 is CASSQARGVGLNEQFF. The CDR3 bases are TGTGCCAGCAGCCAGGCTCGAGGGGTGGGACTCAATGAGCAGTTCTTC.

The V gene is TRBV9, the J gene TRBJ1-5; the D is unclear. CDR3 length equals 16 residues. The germline V gene has CDR1 SGDLS and CDR2 YYNGEE. V was cut by 0 bases and J by 0 bases, with 10 bases left in between. This CDR3 reads CASSVELINSNQPQHF. The CDR3 coding sequence is TGTGCCAGCAGCGTAGAACTGATTAATAGCAATCAGCCCCAGCATTTT.

This clonotype was seen a few times. The J gene is TRBJ2-1, the V gene TRBV7-2; D not resolved. Trimming pared 7 bases from V and 7 bases from J, leaving 8 bases between. The CDR3 is 11 residues long. The V gene's germline CDR1 is SGHTA and CDR2 FQGNSA. The CDR3 protein is CASNLGNEQFF. CDR3 DNA sequence: TGTGCCAGCAACCTAGGGAATGAGCAGTTCTTC.

This clonotype was counted only a few times. The genes are TRBV4-1 and TRBJ2-1; 15 positions match TRBD2. This CDR3 contains 19 residues. V shed 4 bases, J shed 2 bases, and the junction held 9 bases outside the gene matches. Germline values: CDR1 MGHRA, CDR2 YSYEKL. The CDR3 DNA follows: TGCGCCAGCAGCCGAATTGGGACTAGCGGGAGGTCACCCTACAATGAGCAGTTCTTC. Protein product: CASSRIGTSGRSPYNEQFF.

In its sample, this clonotype was seen many times. The chain combines TRBV29-1 with TRBJ1-5, with 7 bases aligning to TRBD1. Germline V CDR1 and CDR2: SQVTM, ANQGSEA. The CDR3 runs to 14 residues. V dropped 7 bases and J dropped 4; count of bases not matched to a gene: 10. The chain's CDR3 is CSAIGQEANQPQHF. CDR3 DNA: TGCAGCGCCATAGGACAGGAGGCGAATCAGCCCCAGCATTTT.

This clonotype showed up just once. This chain links TRBV30 with TRBJ2-7, with TRBD2 identical over 8 bases. V gave up 0 bases and J gave up 6 bases; unmatched junction bases: 4. CDR1 and CDR2 from the germline V gene are GTSNPN and SVGIG (reference sequence). The CDR3 contains 13 residues. CDR3: CAWSVIAGGEQYF. For the CDR3, the DNA is TGTGCCTGGAGTGTAATCGCGGGGGGCGAGCAGTACTTC. Drawing the rest from reference TRBV30 and TRBJ2-7, the complete variable domain is SQTIHQWPATLVQPVGSPLSLECTVEGTSNPNLYWYRQAAGRGLQLLFYSVGIGQISSEVPQNLSASRPQDRQFILSSKKLLLSDSGFYLCAWSVIAGGEQYFGPGTRLTVT.

This clonotype occurred many times. This sequence joins TRBV29-1 and TRBJ2-7, with a tentative D call TRBD1 (7 bases). Trimming took 3 bases from V and 5 from J, leaving 14 bases between them. Germline CDR1 reads SQVTM; CDR2 reads ANQGSEA. The length of the CDR3 is 13 residues. The CDR3 DNA reads as TGCAGCGTTGAGGAGGGACAGACTCACGAGCAGTACTTC. This encodes CSVEEGQTHEQYF.

This chain joins TRBV27 and TRBJ1-3, with D uncertain. Deletions cut 0 bases from V and 4 bases from J, with 10 bases between. CDR1 is MNHEY, CDR2 SMNVEV, per germline (reference sequence). This CDR3 has 15 residues. CDR3 DNA sequence: TGTGCCAGCAGTTTATCGGTCCCGGGGGGAAACACCATATATTTT. Its protein is CASSLSVPGGNTIYF.

This clonotype turned up a few times. This sequence joins TRBV20-1 and TRBJ2-7; 7 bases are shared with TRBD1. Germline V gives CDR1 DFQATT, CDR2 SNEGSKA (reference sequence). This CDR3 comprises 15 residues. J gave up 0 bases and V 3 bases, and 8 bases lay outside the gene matches. The CDR3 sequence: CSASGWDRDSYEQYF. The CDR3 nucleotides read TGCAGTGCTAGTGGCTGGGACAGAGACTCCTACGAGCAGTACTTC.

This clonotype was found many times. V and J are TRBV5-5 and TRBJ2-1; a possible D gene is TRBD1 (6 bases). Deletions cut 2 bases from V and 4 bases from J, with 7 bases between. The V gene's germline CDR1 is SGHKS and CDR2 YYEKEE (reference sequence). The CDR3 totals 13 residues. This CDR3 reads CASSFGQYNEQFF. CDR3 nucleotides: TGTGCCAGCAGCTTCGGACAGTACAATGAGCAGTTCTTC.

This clonotype showed up many times. Compared with germline, one end of the junction differs, possibly owing to a read error. The rearrangement links TRBV3-1 to TRBJ2-7; D might be TRBD1 or TRBD2, each matching 5 bases. The CDR3 covers 12 residues. Germline lookup yields CDR1 LGHDT and CDR2 YNNKEL (reference sequence). The CDR3, as DNA: TGCGCCAGCAGCCAAGAGGGGTACGAGCAGTACTTC. As protein: CASSQEGYEQYF.

This chain uses TRBV20-1 with TRBJ2-3; the D call may be TRBD1 or TRBD2 (5 bases each). V lost 5 bases, J lost 3 bases, and 15 bases lay in between. This CDR3 is built from 14 residues. From germline, CDR1 is DFQATT and CDR2 SNEGSKA (reference sequence). CDR3 coding DNA: TGCAGTGCTCTCCCTTGGGACGGAACAGATACGCAGTATTTT. Translation gives CSALPWDGTDTQYF.

The CDR3 nucleotides are TGTGCCAGCAGCCTTATTAACTATGGCTACACCTTC. Residues: CASSLINYGYTF. The chain carries TRBV12-3 or TRBV12-4 and TRBJ1-2; D unresolved. The CDR3 has 12 residues. The ends were cut back, 6 bases at V and 1 base at J, with 6 bases in the middle.

The chain is built from TRBV29-1 and TRBJ2-7, with D possibly being TRBD2 (5 bases). The ends were cut back, 5 bases at V and 2 bases at J, with 13 bases in the middle. In germline, CDR1 is SQVTM, CDR2 ANQGSEA. This CDR3 region has 13 residues. CDR3 DNA: TGCAGCGTTATAGAGGGCAAGACCTACGAGCAGTACTTC. Residues: CSVIEGKTYEQYF.

V gene TRBV20-1 combines with J gene TRBJ2-7, with D hard to call. The V gene's germline CDR1 is DFQATT and CDR2 SNEGSKA (reference sequence). V was pared by 1 base and J by 2 bases, with 9 bases between. The CDR3 extends over 13 amino acids. This CDR3 is CSARAPDAYEQYF. The CDR3 DNA follows: TGCAGTGCTAGAGCCCCAGATGCCTACGAGCAGTACTTC.

This chain links TRBV29-1 with TRBJ2-1; the match to TRBD1 covers 7 bases. Germline assignment: CDR1 SQVTM and CDR2 ANQGSEA. V dropped 6 bases and J dropped 7; count of bases not matched to a gene: 12. This CDR3 region has 14 residues. The CDR3 nucleotides are TGCAGCGTAATGACAGGGTCCACCCTAAATGAGCAGTTCTTC. Protein product: CSVMTGSTLNEQFF.

This clonotype was counted between two and nine times. The chain employs TRBV7-9 and TRBJ1-5; D not certain. Germline lookup yields CDR1 SEHNR and CDR2 FQNEAQ (reference sequence). The CDR3 runs 14 residues. V lost 4 bases and J 1 base, leaving 8 bases between the germline ends. CDR3 nucleotide sequence: TGTGCCAGCAGCTCGACGGGGAGCAATCAGCCCCAGCATTTT. It codes for CASSSTGSNQPQHF.

The V call is TRBV27, the J call TRBJ2-1, with TRBD2 matching 8 bases. V dropped 3 bases and J dropped 9; count of bases not matched to a gene: 7. This CDR3 is 14 amino acids long. Looked up from germline, CDR1 is MNHEY and CDR2 is SMNVEV (reference sequence). CDR3 nucleotide sequence: TGTGCCAGCAGTTTTGGGGGACTAGGAAGTGAGCAGTTCTTC. This gives the protein CASSFGGLGSEQFF.

V gene TRBV25-1 combines with J gene TRBJ2-4; 8 nucleotides align to TRBD1. Germline CDR1 MGHDK, CDR2 SYGVNS. This CDR3 comprises 14 residues. Trimming cost V 4 bases and J 5 bases; bases outside gene matches: 4. CDR3 sequence (DNA): TGTGCCAGCAGTGCCGGGACAGGACAAAACATTCAGTACTTC. Translation gives CASSAGTGQNIQYF.